This is a list of T cell receptor beta chains from one sample in a study of blood T cell repertoires in COVID-19. The repertoire was sequenced with immunoSEQ multiplex PCR; TCRdb's copy has only in-frame clones and lacks some. The table has over 120,000 clones, roughly 80% seen once. Sequenced sample: PBMCs or T cells enriched from blood (not recorded which). The receptors derive from a man aged 50 or older who had recovered from COVID-19. The CDR3 runs from the conserved cysteine through the conserved F or W. The D gene is left open where the match is weak. Part of the rows lack a size; the others show once, few, many or a class for expanded clones.

- TRBJ2-3 TRBV7-3 TRBD2 CASSPSGGAKDTQYF TGTGCCAGCAGTCCTAGCGGGGGGGCAAAGGATACGCAGTATTTT
few TRBJ2-5 TRBV5-1 TRBD1 CASRLSGQSQETQYF TGCGCCAGCAGACTGTCGGGACAGTCCCAAGAGACCCAGTACTTC
once TRBJ1-4 TRBV10-3 - CAIRTGENEKLFF TGTGCCATCAGGACAGGCGAGAATGAAAAACTGTTTTTT
- TRBJ2-6 TRBV6-2/TRBV6-3 TRBD1 CASSLGQRSSGANVLTF TGTGCCAGCAGTTTGGGACAGCGCTCCTCTGGGGCCAACGTCCTGACTTTC
- TRBJ2-1 TRBV6-2/TRBV6-3 TRBD2 CASSPAGGLFVEQFF TGTGCCAGCAGTCCAGCGGGGGGGCTTTTCGTTGAGCAGTTCTTC
- TRBJ1-4 TRBV7-9 - CASSLTAGATNEKLFF TGTGCCAGCAGCTTGACCGCAGGTGCAACTAATGAAAAACTGTTTTTT
- TRBJ1-1 TRBV9 TRBD1 CASNGQGLNTEAFF TGTGCCAGCAACGGACAGGGCTTGAACACTGAAGCTTTCTTT
many TRBJ1-2 TRBV3-1/TRBV3-2 TRBD1 CASTTRPAFETGGRGYTF TGTGCCAGCACCACTAGGCCCGCTTTTGAGACAGGGGGAAGGGGCTACACCTTC
- TRBJ1-2 TRBV5-4 TRBD1 CASNPDRGNYGYTF TGTGCCAGCAACCCGGACAGGGGTAACTATGGCTACACCTTC
- TRBJ1-6 TRBV13 TRBD1 CASSTQGASSPLHF TGTGCCAGCAGCACACAGGGGGCGAGTTCACCCCTCCACTTT
once TRBJ2-3 TRBV7-3 - CASSPESGYSDTQYF TGTGCCAGCAGCCCAGAGAGCGGATATTCAGATACGCAGTATTTT
few TRBJ1-6 TRBV5-6 TRBD1 CASSKGTGPSYNSPLHF TGTGCCAGCAGCAAGGGGACAGGGCCATCCTATAATTCACCCCTCCACTTT
- TRBJ2-5 TRBV6-4 TRBD2 CASSILAGETQYF TGTGCCAGCAGCATACTAGCGGGCGAGACCCAGTACTTC
- TRBJ1-1 TRBV5-1 TRBD1 CASSVQGALTEAFF TGCGCCAGCAGCGTACAGGGGGCTCTCACTGAAGCTTTCTTT
- TRBJ2-7 TRBV11-2 - CASSPSLTGNSYEQYF TGTGCCAGCAGCCCTTCTTTAACGGGAAACTCCTACGAGCAGTACTTC